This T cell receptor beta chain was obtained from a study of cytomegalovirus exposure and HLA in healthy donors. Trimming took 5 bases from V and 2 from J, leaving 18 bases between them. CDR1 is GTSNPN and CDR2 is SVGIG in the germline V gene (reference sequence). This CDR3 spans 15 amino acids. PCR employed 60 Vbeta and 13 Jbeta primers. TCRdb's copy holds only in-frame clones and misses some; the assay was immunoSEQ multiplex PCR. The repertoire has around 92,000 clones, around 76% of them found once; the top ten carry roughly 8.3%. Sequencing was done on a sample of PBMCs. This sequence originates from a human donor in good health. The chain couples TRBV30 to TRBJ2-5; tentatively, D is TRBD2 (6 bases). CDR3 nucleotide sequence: TGTGCCTGGGACCGCGGGGCCTTTGGACAAGAGACCCAGTACTTC. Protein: CAWDRGAFGQETQYF.